Shown below are 17 T cell receptor beta chains from a single sample sequenced in a study of T-cell reconstitution after alpha-beta-depleted transplantation in children. Unique molecular identifiers were used to barcode this TCRbeta library. TCRdb reprocessed the PCR reads with MiXCR, giving one entry per CDR3 protein. This table has about 610,000 distinct CDR3 sequences, roughly a tenth appearing once. Sequencing used PBMCs from the stem cell graft donor, obtained from the stem cell graft. The receptors stem from a human donor who donated a stem cell graft to a child with acute myeloid leukemia.

CDR3 sequence reads: CASSLPGRIGGQETQYF. In DNA form, the CDR3 reads TGTGCCAGCAGCTTGCCAGGGAGAATAGGGGGGCAAGAGACCCAGTACTTC. V and J are TRBV5-4 and TRBJ2-5, with D perhaps TRBD1 or TRBD2 (6 bases each). Germline CDR1 SGHNT, CDR2 YYREEE (reference sequence). The germline V and J ends were trimmed by 1 base and 2 bases, with 18 bases remaining between them. The CDR3 length is 17 residues.

This clonotype was counted many times. The rearrangement joins TRBV6-2 or TRBV6-3 to TRBJ2-2; TRBD1 matches 8 bases. Per the germline V gene, CDR1 is MNHEY and CDR2 is SVGEGT. The junction had 2 bases not matched to a gene; V was cut back by 4 bases and J by 1 base. The CDR3 length is 15 residues. Written as DNA, the CDR3 is TGTGCCAGCAGTTTCAGGGGGCTGAACACCGGGGAGCTGTTTTTT. Its protein is CASSFRGLNTGELFF.

J is TRBJ2-3 and V is TRBV7-2; D is possibly TRBD1 (5 bases). V gave up 1 base and J gave up 2 bases, with 7 bases separating them. Per germline, CDR1 SGHTA and CDR2 FQGNSA. This CDR3 has 14 residues. The DNA of the CDR3 is TGTGCCAGCAGCTTAGTGGGGCTCACAGATACGCAGTATTTT. Translation gives CASSLVGLTDTQYF.

At least ten counts were recorded for this clonotype. The chain employs TRBV10-3 and TRBJ2-2; tentative D call: TRBD2 (5 bases). Germline loops: CDR1 ENHRY, CDR2 SYGVKD. V was cut by 8 bases and J by 2 bases, with 12 bases left in between. This CDR3 has 14 amino acids. CDR3 region: CAIGEQPNTGELFF. The CDR3 DNA reads as TGTGCCATCGGGGAGCAGCCTAACACCGGGGAGCTGTTTTTT.

CDR3 coding DNA: TGTGCCAGCAGCTTGATGGGGGCGGGAGGGCCGTCGCAGTATTTT. Translated, it gives CASSLMGAGGPSQYF. The V and J genes are TRBV7-2 and TRBJ2-3; TRBD2 matches 9 bases. The germline V gene has CDR1 SGHTA and CDR2 FQGNSA. With 3 bases clipped from V and 10 bases from J, the junction kept 11 bases outside the gene matches. The CDR3 covers 15 residues.

This clonotype was counted at least ten times. This CDR3 reads CASSYKRSSTDTQYF. For the CDR3, the DNA is TGTGCCAGCAGTTACAAACGTTCTAGCACAGATACGCAGTATTTT. J is TRBJ2-3 and V is TRBV6-5, with D hard to call. The ends were cut back, 2 bases at V and 0 bases at J, with 9 bases in the middle. The CDR3 length is 15 residues. Germline values: CDR1 MNHEY, CDR2 SVGAGI.

The chain recombines TRBV11-2 with TRBJ2-1; TRBD2 matches 16 bases. The CDR3 length is 17 residues. The V gene end was trimmed by 5 bases and the J gene end by 2 bases; junction bases not matched to a gene: 3. The germline CDR1 and CDR2 sequences are SGHAT and FQNNGV. The CDR3, as DNA: TGTGCCAGCAGCACGGGACTAGCGGGAGGGACCTACAATGAGCAGTTCTTC. Translating gives CASSTGLAGGTYNEQFF.

The rearrangement uses TRBV20-1 and TRBJ2-7; 7 nucleotides agree with TRBD2. This CDR3 is 13 amino acids long. V lost 3 bases to trimming and J lost 9 bases; unmatched junction nucleotides: 11. Germline CDR1 is DFQATT and CDR2 is SNEGSKA (reference sequence). Here the CDR3 DNA reads TGCAGTGCTAGGCCACCCCCGGGACTAAGGCAGTACTTC. Its protein product is CSARPPPGLRQYF.

This clonotype has only a few counts. The chain is built from TRBV11-1 and TRBJ2-7; D may be TRBD2 (5 bases). Trimming cost V 2 bases and J 2 bases, with 10 bases left between them. Germline V gives CDR1 SGHAT, CDR2 FQDESV (reference sequence). The CDR3 covers 14 residues. The CDR3 reads CASSLSAGTYEQYF. CDR3 nucleotide sequence: TGTGCCAGCAGCTTAAGTGCCGGGACCTACGAGCAGTACTTC.

V is TRBV7-3 and J is TRBJ2-7; TRBD1 agrees at 10 bases. V was pared by 1 base and J by 5 bases, with 8 bases of the junction left unmatched. Germline loops: CDR1 SGHTA, CDR2 FQGTGA. The CDR3 is 16 amino acids. This CDR3 is CASSLMGQGQGDEQYF. The DNA of the CDR3 is TGTGCCAGCAGCTTAATGGGACAGGGGCAAGGCGACGAGCAGTACTTC.

Details on this clonotype: A read error may produce the germline difference seen at one junction end. This chain links TRBV7-7 with TRBJ2-1; D gene unclear. CDR1 is SSHAT, CDR2 FNYEAQ, per germline (reference sequence). The CDR3 contains 15 residues. The DNA of the CDR3 is TGTGCTAGCAGCTTGGCCCCCGCGCATCCCAATGAGCAGTTCTTC. Protein product: CASSLAPAHPNEQFF.

In this sample, this clonotype turned up a few times. The J gene is TRBJ2-1, the V gene TRBV4-2; 16 nucleotides line up with TRBD2. Germline V lookup: CDR1 LGHNA, CDR2 YNFKEQ. CDR3 length: 15 residues. V lost 0 bases to trimming and J lost 15 bases; unmatched junction nucleotides: 5. DNA for the CDR3: TGTGCCAGCAGCCAAGAAGGGACTAGCGGGGGGGGCCGGTTCTTC. Protein product: CASSQEGTSGGGRFF.

This clonotype was detected only once. The V gene is TRBV28, the J gene TRBJ2-3; possibly TRBD1 for D (5 bases). Trimming stripped 7 bases from V and 3 bases from J, with 11 bases between. Germline loops: CDR1 MDHEN, CDR2 SYDVKM. There are 13 residues in the CDR3. CDR3 residues: CASNVAGTDTQYF. Written as DNA, the CDR3 is TGTGCCAGCAACGTAGCAGGGACAGATACGCAGTATTTT.

This clonotype appeared a few times. V and J are TRBV29-1 and TRBJ2-7, with 7 bases that match TRBD2. CDR1 is SQVTM, CDR2 ANQGSEA, per germline. This CDR3 spans 14 amino acids. With 4 bases clipped from V and 3 bases from J, the junction kept 9 bases outside the gene matches. The CDR3: CSVGKAPGGYEQYF. In DNA form, the CDR3 reads TGCAGCGTTGGGAAGGCGCCGGGGGGCTACGAGCAGTACTTC.

Many counts were recorded for this clonotype. The V call is TRBV28, the J call TRBJ1-4; 9 positions agree with TRBD1. The junction had 15 bases not matched to a gene; V was cut back by 1 base and J by 6 bases. Germline V gives CDR1 MDHEN, CDR2 SYDVKM. This CDR3 spans 19 amino acids. CDR3 DNA: TGTGCCAGCAGTTTATCCCTGACTCAGACGGGACAGGGAGATGAAAAACTGTTTTTT. The encoded protein is CASSLSLTQTGQGDEKLFF. The full variable domain, completed using reference TRBV28 and TRBJ1-4, is DVKVTQSSRYLVKRTGEKVFLECVQDMDHENMFWYRQDPGLGLRLIYFSYDVKMKEKGDIPEGYSVSREKKERFSLILESASTNQTSMYLCASSLSLTQTGQGDEKLFFGSGTQLSVL.

This clonotype has just a few counts. The genes are TRBV20-1 and TRBJ1-4; D uncertain. The CDR3 has 13 amino acids. The germline V gene encodes CDR1 DFQATT and CDR2 SNEGSKA (reference sequence). V was clipped by 7 bases and J by 3 bases, with 12 bases between them. DNA for the CDR3: TGCAGTGTCTCGGACGGACCTAATGAAAAACTGTTTTTT. Amino acids: CSVSDGPNEKLFF.

This clonotype was seen repeatedly, ten times or more. The chain couples TRBV7-2 to TRBJ1-1; TRBD1 matches 7 bases. The CDR3 is 14 residues long. Trimming cost V 6 bases and J 8 bases; bases outside gene matches: 12. CDR1 and CDR2 from the germline V gene are SGHTA and FQGNSA. The CDR3, as DNA: TGTGCCAGCAGGGGAGGGACAGCCTTTATCGAAGCTTTCTTT. It specifies CASRGGTAFIEAFF.